This TCR beta chain was sequenced in a study of shared clonotypes between healthy human individuals. CD8 cells classed as naive were CD45RO-negative and positively selected for CCR7, excluding terminally differentiated effector memory CD45RA+ cells. TCRdb's copy holds only in-frame clones and misses some; the assay was immunoSEQ multiplex PCR. Of some 2.1 million clones in the sample, around 96% were seen once. V was pared by 4 bases and J by 3 bases, with 10 bases between. CDR3 length: 13 amino acids. Germline CDR1 reads SGHVS; CDR2 reads FNYEAQ. The sample comprised naive CD8+ T cells sorted from blood. This receptor was taken from a man aged 18 to 30 in good health. V and J are TRBV7-6 and TRBJ2-7; D is ambiguous. This CDR3 is CASSSPPIYEQYF. The CDR3 region has the DNA TGTGCCAGCAGCTCCCCCCCGATCTACGAGCAGTACTTC.